This entry features one T cell receptor (beta chain) sequence. As yet, its antigen is unknown. Produced via immunoSEQ multiplex PCR; TCRdb's table is partial and in-frame only. This table has about 78,000 clones, 92% appearing once. These data originate in a study of OX40 agonist ivuxolimab in advanced cancers. Overall study context: Three patients got partial responses; one had hepatocellular carcinoma and two had cutaneous melanoma.

The CDR3 has 18 residues. V lost 1 base and J lost 5; bases outside the gene matches: 14. Germline lookup yields CDR1 SGHTA and CDR2 FQGNSA. General study points: Dosing at 0.1 to 3.0 mg/kg was accompanied by clonal expansion of CD4+ and CD8+ blood T cells by week 6. CD8+ T cells averaged more expanded clones than CD4+. Low normalized T-cell clonal expansion also characterized some of the nonresponders.

The specimen was CD4+ or CD8+ T cells sorted from blood, collected in a trial of the OX40 agonist ivuxolimab. J is TRBJ2-5 and V is TRBV7-2; 9 bases map to TRBD2. The TCR was taken from an adult with an advanced solid tumor such as melanoma, head and neck, liver or kidney cancer. DNA of the CDR3: TGTGCCAGCAGCTTAGTCCTGACGAGCGGGGGGCCCGGTGAGACCCAGTACTTC. Protein: CASSLVLTSGGPGETQYF.